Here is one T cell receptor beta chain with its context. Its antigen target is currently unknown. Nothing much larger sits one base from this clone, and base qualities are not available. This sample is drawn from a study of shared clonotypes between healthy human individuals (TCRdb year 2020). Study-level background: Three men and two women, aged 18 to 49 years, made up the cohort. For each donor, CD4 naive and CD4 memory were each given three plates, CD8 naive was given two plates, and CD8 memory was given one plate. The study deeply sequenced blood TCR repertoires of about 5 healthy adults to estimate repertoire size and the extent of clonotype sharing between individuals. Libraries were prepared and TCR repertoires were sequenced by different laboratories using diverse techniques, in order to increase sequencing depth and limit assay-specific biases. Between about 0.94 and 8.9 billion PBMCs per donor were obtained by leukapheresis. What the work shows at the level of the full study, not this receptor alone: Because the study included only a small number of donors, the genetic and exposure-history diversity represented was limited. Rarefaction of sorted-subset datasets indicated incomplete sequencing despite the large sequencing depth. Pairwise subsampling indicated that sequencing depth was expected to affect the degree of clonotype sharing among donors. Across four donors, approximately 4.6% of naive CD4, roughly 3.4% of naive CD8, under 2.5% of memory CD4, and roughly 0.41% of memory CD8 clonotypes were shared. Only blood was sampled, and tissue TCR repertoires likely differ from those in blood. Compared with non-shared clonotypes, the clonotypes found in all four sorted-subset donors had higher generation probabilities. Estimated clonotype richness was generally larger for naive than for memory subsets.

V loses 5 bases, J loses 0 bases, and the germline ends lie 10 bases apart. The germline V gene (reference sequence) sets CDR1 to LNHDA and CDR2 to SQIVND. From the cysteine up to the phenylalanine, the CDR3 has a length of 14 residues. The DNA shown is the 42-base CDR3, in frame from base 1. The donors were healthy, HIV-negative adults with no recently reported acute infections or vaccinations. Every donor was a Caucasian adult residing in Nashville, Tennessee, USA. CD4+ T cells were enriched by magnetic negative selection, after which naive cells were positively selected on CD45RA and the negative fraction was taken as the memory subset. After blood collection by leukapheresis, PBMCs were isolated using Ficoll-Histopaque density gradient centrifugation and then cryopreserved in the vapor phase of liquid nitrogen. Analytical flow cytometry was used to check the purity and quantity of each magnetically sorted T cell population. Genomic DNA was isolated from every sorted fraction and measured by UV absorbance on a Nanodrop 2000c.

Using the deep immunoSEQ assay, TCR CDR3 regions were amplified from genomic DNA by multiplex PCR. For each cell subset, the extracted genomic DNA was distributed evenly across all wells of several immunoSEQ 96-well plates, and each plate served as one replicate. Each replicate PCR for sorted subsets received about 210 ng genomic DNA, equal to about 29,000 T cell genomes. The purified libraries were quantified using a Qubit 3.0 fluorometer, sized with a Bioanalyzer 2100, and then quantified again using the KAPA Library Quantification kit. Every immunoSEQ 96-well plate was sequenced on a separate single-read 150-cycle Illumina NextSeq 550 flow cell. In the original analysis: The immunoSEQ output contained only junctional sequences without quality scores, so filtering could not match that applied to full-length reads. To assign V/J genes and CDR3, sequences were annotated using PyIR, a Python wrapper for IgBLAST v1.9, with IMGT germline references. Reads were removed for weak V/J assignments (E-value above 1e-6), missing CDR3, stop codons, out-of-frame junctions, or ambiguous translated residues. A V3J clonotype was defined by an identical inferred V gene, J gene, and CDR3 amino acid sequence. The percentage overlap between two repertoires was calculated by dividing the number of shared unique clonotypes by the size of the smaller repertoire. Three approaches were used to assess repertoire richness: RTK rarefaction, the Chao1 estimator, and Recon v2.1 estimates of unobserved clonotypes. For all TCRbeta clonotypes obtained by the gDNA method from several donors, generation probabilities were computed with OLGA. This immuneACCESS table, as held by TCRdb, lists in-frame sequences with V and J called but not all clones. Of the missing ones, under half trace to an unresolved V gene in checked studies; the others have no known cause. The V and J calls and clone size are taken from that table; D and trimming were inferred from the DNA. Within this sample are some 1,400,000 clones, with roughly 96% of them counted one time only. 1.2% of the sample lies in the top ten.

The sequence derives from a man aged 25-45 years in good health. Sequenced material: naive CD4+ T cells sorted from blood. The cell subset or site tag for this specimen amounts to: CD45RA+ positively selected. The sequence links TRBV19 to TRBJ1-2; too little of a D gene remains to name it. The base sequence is TGTGCCAGTAGTCCCTATTCGTCTAACTATGGCTACACCTTC. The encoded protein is CASSPYSSNYGYTF.